Following are 5 T cell receptor beta chains from one sample sequenced in a study of shared clonotypes between healthy human individuals (dated by TCRdb to the early 2020s). The library was built by means of the immunoSEQ multiplex PCR assay. As stored in TCRdb, this immuneACCESS dataset retains in-frame rearrangements with V and J assigned. A fraction of the clones does not appear; measured against another copy, unresolved V genes explain less than half of the discrepancy, and the remainder lacks a known reason. This sample has about 1 million clones in its table, and more than 60% of those were observed once. The ten top clones hold approximately 1.5% of the sample. The sample consisted of memory CD4+ T cells sorted from blood. What this sample's cell subset or site label stands for: CD45RA-negative fraction. The receptors here all came from a man aged 18 to 29 in good health.

The rearrangement uses TRBV19 and TRBJ2-5, with TRBD2 matching 14 bases. The germline gives CDR1 LNHDA, CDR2 SQIVND (reference sequence). Trimming cost V 6 bases and J 7 bases; bases outside gene matches: 7. CDR3 length: 15 amino acids. CDR3 in DNA: TGTGCCAGTAGGACCGGGACTAGCGGGAGTTCGACCCAGTACTTC. Its translation is CASRTGTSGSSTQYF.

This clone came up a few times. J is TRBJ2-5 and V is TRBV4-3, with D perhaps given as TRBD1 or TRBD2 (5 bases each). The CDR3 sequence is 15 residues long. The germline V gene has CDR1 LGHNA and CDR2 YSLEER. V was clipped by 2 bases and J by 2 bases, with 12 bases between them. The CDR3 bases are TGCGCCAGCAGCCAACAACCGGGACCTCAAGAGACCCAGTACTTC. Encoded protein: CASSQQPGPQETQYF.

V usage is TRBV5-6 and J usage is TRBJ2-3; no reliable D call. V gave up 3 bases and J gave up 7 bases, with 12 bases separating them. Germline V lookup: CDR1 SGHDT, CDR2 YYEEEE. This CDR3 is built from 13 residues. In DNA form, the CDR3 reads TGTGCCAGCAGCTCCCTTGCACCGAATACGCAGTATTTT. Translating it yields CASSSLAPNTQYF.

The chain joins TRBV13 to TRBJ1-2, with D hard to call. Per the germline V gene, CDR1 is PRHDT and CDR2 is FYEKMQ (reference sequence). Trimming cost V 3 bases and J 8 bases, with 13 bases left between them. This CDR3 has 13 residues. CDR3 sequence: CASSFLAARGYTF. The CDR3 coding sequence is TGTGCCAGCAGCTTCCTCGCGGCGCGCGGCTACACCTTC.

The chain links TRBV29-1 to TRBJ1-2; D uncertain. Germline V lookup: CDR1 SQVTM, CDR2 ANQGSEA. The CDR3 runs to 14 residues. The V gene lost 6 bases and the J gene lost 4 bases, with 18 bases spanning the gap. CDR3 amino acids: CSVTLTSGSYGYTF. CDR3 coding DNA: TGCAGCGTCACCCTAACTTCAGGATCCTATGGCTACACCTTC.